The T cell receptor beta chain under discussion was sequenced for a study of blood T cell repertoires in COVID-19 (dated by TCRdb to about 2020). General notes on the study: Samples covering the acute and convalescent phases of COVID-19 were provided by collaborators in the United States, Italy and Spain. The prospective study material was composed of cDNA or gDNA derived from T cells, B-cell-depleted T cells, or PBMCs. The dataset comprised deeply sampled blood TCRbeta repertoires from subjects exposed to, actively infected with, or recovered from COVID-19. A freely available public database, intended as a resource for researchers studying the immune response to SARS-CoV-2, is where the repertoires were released. Samples were obtained from the ongoing ImmuneRACE study (first 160 participants) and from 1,000 to 1,500 subjects provided by 6 global collaborators. The sample metadata nearly always contained a de-identified subject ID, COVID-19 status, age in years and sex. Where available, HLA class I and class II types were taken from metadata supplied by the sample provider and were not determined by assay-based typing. Beyond this particular receptor, the publication reports: How much clinical and demographic metadata was included differed by source and by participant, and the metadata was provided uncurated.

One collaborating source in Seattle enrolled patients during active infection and followed them longitudinally through the course of disease. Collaborating institutions collected whole blood in K2EDTA tubes following their own protocols. For TCRbeta analysis, collaborator samples were shipped as frozen whole blood, as isolated PBMCs, or as DNA extracted from either sample type. The CDR3 contains 13 residues, cysteine and phenylalanine counted. The CDR3 DNA has 39 bases and is translated from base 1. CDR1 and CDR2 are read off the germline V gene as KGHSH and LQKENI. V is reduced by 6 bases and J by 1 base, leaving a spacing of 9 bases between them. The immunoSEQ Assay, a bias-controlled multiplex PCR, was used to amplify TCRbeta CDR3 regions from genomic DNA. The study's processing was this. Within the assay, amplification of reference gene primers was used to estimate how many nucleated cells each sample contained. To quantify the absolute abundance of each unique TCRbeta CDR3 rearrangement, sequence reads were collapsed and filtered. For each sample, productive Simpson clonality was calculated as the square root of Simpson's diversity index across productive rearrangements. TCRdb stores this immuneACCESS table with in-frame sequences only. Part of the clones is absent; in the studies checked, under half of the shortfall reflects unresolved V genes, and no reason is known for the rest. The DNA was the basis for D and trimming; V, J and clone size are from that table. The sample data list 330,000 or so clones, and roughly 87% of these were observed just once. Clones ranked in the top ten supply roughly a tenth of the sample.

Comments on this clone: The antigen this receptor binds is unknown. No base-level quality is on record; no much larger clone is a single base apart.

The sequence was obtained from a man aged 25 to 40 with COVID-19, enrolled during active disease. The V gene is TRBV18 and the J gene is TRBJ1-1; the D gene identity is not certain. Material: peripheral blood. The DNA reads as follows: TGTGCCAGCTCGGAGTTGGGGAACACTGAAGCTTTCTTT. It is translated as CASSELGNTEAFF.